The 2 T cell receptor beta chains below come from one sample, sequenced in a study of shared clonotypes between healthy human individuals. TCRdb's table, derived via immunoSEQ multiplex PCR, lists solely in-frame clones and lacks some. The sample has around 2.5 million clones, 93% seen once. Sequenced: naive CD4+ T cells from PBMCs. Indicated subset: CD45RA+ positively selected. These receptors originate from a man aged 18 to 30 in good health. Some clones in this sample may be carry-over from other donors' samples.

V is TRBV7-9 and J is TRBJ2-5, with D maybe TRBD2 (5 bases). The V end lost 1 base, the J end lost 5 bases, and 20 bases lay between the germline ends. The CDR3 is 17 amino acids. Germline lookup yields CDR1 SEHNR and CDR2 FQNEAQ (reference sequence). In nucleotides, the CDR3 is TGTGCCAGCAGCTTAGGAGGGCACGCTCTGGGTGTGGAGACCCAGTACTTC. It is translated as CASSLGGHALGVETQYF.

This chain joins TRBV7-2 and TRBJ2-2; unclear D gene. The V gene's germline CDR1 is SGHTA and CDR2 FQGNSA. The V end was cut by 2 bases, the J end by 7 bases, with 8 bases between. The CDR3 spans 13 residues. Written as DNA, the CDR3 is TGTGCCAGCAGCTTATCAGGTCGCGGGGAGCTGTTTTTT. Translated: CASSLSGRGELFF.